These 6 T cell receptor beta chains were all obtained from the same sample, sequenced in a study of CXCR3-negative and CXCR3-positive naive CD8 T cells. The authors made the TRB cDNA libraries by 5' RACE using UMI labels. With the 5' RACE reads reprocessed, TCRdb shows one record per CDR3 protein and no DNA. The table for this sample gives fewer than 50,000 distinct CDR3 sequences. The specimen sequenced was naive CXCR3- CD8+ T cells from blood. Subset specified: CD45RO-CCR7+CD27+CD95- naive CD8+ T cells lacking CXCR3 (TNR3-). The receptor source for this set is a human donor in good health. Some clones in this sample may be carry-over from other donors' samples.

The chain carries TRBV4-3 and TRBJ2-7. Germline V gives CDR1 LGHNA, CDR2 YSLEER. This CDR3 region has 15 residues. The CDR3 loop reads CASSQDSGTSYEQYF.

CDR3 sequence reads: CASSLTSENTEAFF. The V gene is TRBV7-6, the J gene TRBJ1-1. The length of the CDR3 is 14 residues. CDR1 and CDR2 from the germline V gene are SGHVS and FNYEAQ.

This sequence joins TRBV7-9 and TRBJ1-1. In germline, CDR1 is SEHNR, CDR2 FQNEAQ (reference sequence). The CDR3 contains 12 residues. Here the CDR3 reads CASKEGGGLAFF.

The V gene is TRBV29-1, the J gene TRBJ2-1; TCRdb's D gene call, TRBD2, goes unchecked for lack of DNA. CDR1 is SQVTM and CDR2 is ANQGSEA in the germline V gene. The CDR3 spans 16 residues. The CDR3: CSVGELAGGSYNEQFF.

V and J are TRBV15 and TRBJ2-2; the TRBD2 assignment by TCRdb is unverifiable without DNA. Germline V gene sequence: CDR1 LNHNV, CDR2 YYDKDF (reference sequence). CDR3 size: 14 residues. CDR3 region: CATSRVRESGELFF.

The chain employs TRBV7-9 and TRBJ2-1; TCRdb picks TRBD2, but there is no DNA to check that call. This CDR3 comprises 18 residues. In germline, CDR1 is SEHNR, CDR2 FQNEAQ (reference sequence). The CDR3 is CASSPQPGLAGAGNEQFF.